These 10 T cell receptor beta chains were all obtained from the same sample, sequenced in a study of T-cell reconstitution after alpha-beta-depleted transplantation in children (TCRdb year 2016). Libraries were built with PCR. Sequencing was carried out with an Illumina HiSeq 2500. Molecular barcoding was employed in the preparation of TCR libraries, with unique molecular identifiers being used to normalize TCRbeta repertoire quantification. The public reads were reprocessed in TCRdb via fastp at Q25 and MiXCR, keeping in-frame beta chains. Rows are unified per CDR3 protein, each entry keeping the most common DNA and genes. This sample has about 980,000 distinct CDR3 sequences in its table, and less than 30% of those were observed once. Roughly 28% of the sample rests with the top ten. Per the publication, the treatment or condition label means: allogeneic hematopoietic cell transplantation with graft depleted of TCRalphabeta T cells and CD19 B cells.

This sample comprised PBMCs, mostly from graft donor cells, obtained 360 days after TCRalphabeta/CD19-depleted stem cell transplant. Receptor source: a boy under two years old who had a stem cell transplant for SCID, so the T cells may come from the graft donor.

The rearrangement uses TRBV5-8 and TRBJ1-6; D gene ambiguous. The CDR3 has 16 residues. Deletions cut 4 bases from V and 10 bases from J, with 21 bases between. Germline CDR1 SGHTS, CDR2 YDEGEE. CDR3 protein: CASSPAGQSFGSPLHF. CDR3 nucleotides: TGTGCCAGCAGCCCCGCCGGGCAGTCATTTGGCTCACCCCTCCACTTT.

This chain joins TRBV20-1 and TRBJ2-3; 9 positions agree with TRBD2. Germline values: CDR1 DFQATT, CDR2 SNEGSKA (reference sequence). The CDR3 extends over 17 amino acids. Trimming cost V 6 bases and J 3 bases; bases outside gene matches: 16. DNA for the CDR3: TGCAGTGCCCCCCCCCGCAGCGGGGGGTTTTCTACAGATACGCAGTATTTT. Translating it yields CSAPPRSGGFSTDTQYF.

This chain joins TRBV5-1 and TRBJ2-5; D unresolved. V lost 0 bases and J lost 5, with 20 bases in between. This CDR3 is built from 17 residues. Germline CDR1 and CDR2: SGHRS and YFSETQ. CDR3 loop: CASSLALPAHGSETQYF. The CDR3 DNA is TGCGCCAGCAGCTTGGCGCTTCCTGCACATGGCTCGGAGACCCAGTACTTC.

This chain links TRBV4-1 with TRBJ1-1, with TRBD1 matching over 9 bases. The V gene's germline CDR1 is MGHRA and CDR2 YSYEKL. The trim removed 5 bases at V and 8 bases at J, leaving 6 bases unmatched. CDR3 length: 13 amino acids. Here the CDR3 DNA reads TGCGCCAGCAGCGGACAGGGGAGGGAAGAAGCTTTCTTT. Translated, it gives CASSGQGREEAFF.

This clonotype has a handful of counts. The rearrangement joins TRBV20-1 to TRBJ2-5; 7 positions match TRBD1. After removal of 3 bases from V and 5 bases from J, the junction contained 9 bases not matched to a gene. Germline CDR1 DFQATT, CDR2 SNEGSKA (reference sequence). The CDR3 spans 14 residues. CDR3 DNA sequence: TGCAGTGCTAGCGGTAGGGGGCGCTTGGAGACCCAGTACTTC. Amino acids: CSASGRGRLETQYF.

This clonotype was seen a few times. The chain links TRBV15 to TRBJ2-1, with 9 bases fitting TRBD2. The trim removed 3 bases at V and 3 bases at J, leaving 3 bases unmatched. CDR3 length: 15 residues. CDR1 and CDR2 from the germline V gene are LNHNV and YYDKDF (reference sequence). CDR3 bases: TGTGCCACCAGCAGGCGGGGGGGCAACTACAATGAGCAGTTCTTC. Protein product: CATSRRGGNYNEQFF.

This clonotype has only a few counts. The chain uses TRBV30 and TRBJ2-2; D tentatively reads TRBD1 or TRBD2 (5 bases each). The CDR3 is 13 residues long. Trimming shortened V by 4 bases and J by 1 base, and 7 bases separated the two germline ends. Per the germline V gene, CDR1 is GTSNPN and CDR2 is SVGIG (reference sequence). The CDR3 loop reads CAWMRGNTGELFF. The DNA of the CDR3 is TGTGCCTGGATGAGGGGGAACACCGGGGAGCTGTTTTTT.

The table lists this clonotype with a few counts. The chain joins TRBV6-4 to TRBJ2-1; D could derive from TRBD1 or TRBD2 (5 bases each). Between the trimmed V and J ends, which lost 6 bases and 5 bases, there was a span of 17 bases. CDR3 length: 15 amino acids. Germline CDR1 is MRHNA and CDR2 is SNTAGT. Here the CDR3 DNA reads TGTGCCAGCAGCCTTGTTTTCGGGGCTAACAATGAGCAGTTCTTC. Translation gives CASSLVFGANNEQFF.

V gene TRBV6-2 or TRBV6-3 combines with J gene TRBJ1-5; D is possibly TRBD1 (6 bases). V dropped 8 bases and J dropped 2 bases, with 16 bases sitting between them. The CDR3 spans 15 residues. The germline gives CDR1 MNHEY, CDR2 SVGEGT. The CDR3 loop reads CASGEGGVGNQPQHF. The CDR3 DNA sequence: TGTGCCAGCGGAGAGGGGGGTGTGGGCAATCAGCCCCAGCATTTT.

The V gene is TRBV4-3, the J gene TRBJ1-1; D possibly corresponds to TRBD1 (5 bases). CDR1 and CDR2 from the germline V gene are LGHNA and YSLEER. V gave up 3 bases and J gave up 3 bases, with 8 bases separating them. This CDR3 region has 13 residues. CDR3 bases: TGCGCCAGCAGCCAGGGGGAACACACTGAAGCTTTCTTT. Translated: CASSQGEHTEAFF.